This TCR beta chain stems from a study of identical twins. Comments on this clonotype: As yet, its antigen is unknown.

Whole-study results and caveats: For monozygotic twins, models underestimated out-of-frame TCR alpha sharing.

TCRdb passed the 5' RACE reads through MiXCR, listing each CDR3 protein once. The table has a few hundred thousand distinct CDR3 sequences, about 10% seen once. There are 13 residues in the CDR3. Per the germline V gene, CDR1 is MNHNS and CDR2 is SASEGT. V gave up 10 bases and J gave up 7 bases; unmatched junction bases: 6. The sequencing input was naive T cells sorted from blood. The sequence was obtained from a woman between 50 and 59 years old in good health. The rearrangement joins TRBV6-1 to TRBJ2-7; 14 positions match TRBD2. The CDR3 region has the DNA TGTGCCACAGGACTAGCGGGAGGCTATGAGCAGTACTTC. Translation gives CATGLAGGYEQYF.